One and the same sample provided the 17 T cell receptor beta chains below, sequenced in a study of blood T cell repertoires in COVID-19. Clones were read by immunoSEQ multiplex PCR, and TCRdb kept only the in-frame ones, dropping some. The repertoire holds approximately 99,000 clones, with roughly 85% as singletons. Source material: peripheral blood. These receptors all come from a human donor in a cohort sampled during active COVID-19.

The V gene is TRBV5-1, the J gene TRBJ2-2, with D hard to call. Germline CDR1 and CDR2: SGHRS and YFSETQ. V was trimmed by 0 bases and J by 5 bases, leaving 11 bases between them. The CDR3 loop spans 15 amino acids. CDR3 nucleotides: TGCGCCAGCAGCTTGGTTCAAACGCGGACCGGGGAGCTGTTTTTT. This sequence encodes CASSLVQTRTGELFF.

This chain uses TRBV7-9 with TRBJ2-4; D not resolved. With 4 bases removed from V and 0 bases from J, the gap between germline ends came to 10 bases. This CDR3 is 15 amino acids long. Germline lookup yields CDR1 SEHNR and CDR2 FQNEAQ (reference sequence). The CDR3 coding sequence is TGTGCCAGCAGCTCCACCTTACTAGCCAAAAACATTCAGTACTTC. It translates to CASSSTLLAKNIQYF. The full variable domain, completed using reference TRBV7-9 and TRBJ2-4, is DTGVSQNPRHKITKRGQNVTFRCDPISEHNRLYWYRQTLGQGPEFLTYFQNEAQLEKSRLLSDRFSAERPKGSFSTLEIQRTEQGDSAMYLCASSSTLLAKNIQYFGAGTRLSVL.

The chain is built from TRBV9 and TRBJ2-1; D call uncertain. Deletions cut 0 bases from V and 7 bases from J, with 11 bases between. Germline V gene sequence: CDR1 SGDLS, CDR2 YYNGEE. The length of the CDR3 is 14 residues. CDR3 in amino acids: CASSVGESRNEQFF. The CDR3 coding sequence is TGTGCCAGCAGCGTAGGTGAGTCGAGAAATGAGCAGTTCTTC.

The chain uses TRBV28 and TRBJ1-6; D gene uncertain. V was cut by 3 bases and J by 9 bases, with 15 bases left in between. Germline values: CDR1 MDHEN, CDR2 SYDVKM. The CDR3 has 15 amino acids. DNA of the CDR3: TGTGCCAGCAGTTTTCCGGTATCCCACGGTTCACCCCTCCACTTT. This codes for CASSFPVSHGSPLHF.

V is TRBV27 and J is TRBJ2-2; D remains ambiguous. The CDR3 sequence is 15 residues long. In germline, CDR1 is MNHEY, CDR2 SMNVEV (reference sequence). Trimming took off 4 bases at V and 0 bases at J, with 9 bases between the two ends. As DNA, the CDR3 is TGTGCCAGCAGTTATCTATCCGCGAACACCGGGGAGCTGTTTTTT. Protein product: CASSYLSANTGELFF.

V gene TRBV7-6 combines with J gene TRBJ1-1; 7 nucleotides line up with TRBD1. The CDR3 totals 15 residues. Germline V lookup: CDR1 SGHVS, CDR2 FNYEAQ. V lost 4 bases, J lost 0 bases, and 5 bases stayed unmatched. The CDR3 coding sequence is TGTGCCAGCAGCTCCCAGGGACAGTTGAACACTGAAGCTTTCTTT. This gives the protein CASSSQGQLNTEAFF.

The gene calls are TRBV19 and TRBJ2-3; 11 bases align to TRBD2. This CDR3 has 16 residues. Germline CDR1 and CDR2: LNHDA and SQIVND (reference sequence). The V segment lost 6 bases and the J segment 4 bases; nucleotides outside the gene matches: 9. CDR3 amino acids: CASRAVLAGEADTQYF. Written as DNA, the CDR3 is TGTGCCAGTAGGGCGGTACTAGCGGGAGAGGCAGATACGCAGTATTTT.

This chain connects TRBV28 to TRBJ2-5, with TRBD1 matching 7 bases. Germline V gives CDR1 MDHEN, CDR2 SYDVKM. The J segment lost 2 bases and the V segment lost 3 bases, leaving 3 bases of the junction unmatched. The CDR3 extends over 14 amino acids. This CDR3 is CASSFRGMQETQYF. For the CDR3, the DNA is TGTGCCAGCAGTTTCAGGGGGATGCAAGAGACCCAGTACTTC.

This sequence joins TRBV5-8 and TRBJ1-5; perhaps TRBD1 as D (5 bases). Germline CDR1 and CDR2: SGHTS and YDEGEE. V was cut by 5 bases and J by 7 bases, with 13 bases left in between. The CDR3 totals 13 residues. The CDR3: CASSPDGGQPQHF. CDR3 sequence (DNA): TGTGCCAGCAGTCCGGACGGGGGACAGCCCCAGCATTTT.

The gene calls are TRBV5-1 and TRBJ2-1; D not resolved. The CDR3 is 16 residues long. V lost 5 bases and J 0 bases, leaving 15 bases between the germline ends. Germline lookup yields CDR1 SGHRS and CDR2 YFSETQ. The CDR3 nucleotides read TGCGCCAGCAGTCTTTATGAGATTAGCTCCTACAATGAGCAGTTCTTC. Its translation is CASSLYEISSYNEQFF.

The chain combines TRBV2 with TRBJ1-5, with 10 bases identical to TRBD1. This CDR3 is 17 amino acids long. V dropped 10 bases and J dropped 4; count of bases not matched to a gene: 16. Germline CDR1 and CDR2: SNHLY and FYNNEI. The CDR3 DNA follows: TGTGCCACCCTGGGAGGGACAGGGGTGAATCGGAATCAGCCCCAGCATTTT. Translation gives CATLGGTGVNRNQPQHF.

The table lists this clone with a few counts. This chain links TRBV6-4 with TRBJ2-1, with 8 bases that match TRBD2. This CDR3 comprises 16 residues. The germline CDR1 and CDR2 sequences are MRHNA and SNTAGT. Losses at the gene ends were 0 bases for V and 6 bases for J; bases not matched to a gene: 7. CDR3 protein: CASSDSKLAVANEQFF. The CDR3 nucleotides read TGTGCCAGCAGTGACTCGAAACTAGCGGTTGCCAATGAGCAGTTCTTC.

The chain recombines TRBV27 with TRBJ1-4; D is ambiguous. Trimming cost V 5 bases and J 1 base, with 8 bases left between them. This CDR3 is built from 14 residues. Germline lookup yields CDR1 MNHEY and CDR2 SMNVEV (reference sequence). This CDR3 reads CASSPQLTNEKLFF. CDR3 nucleotide sequence: TGTGCCAGCAGTCCTCAGTTAACTAATGAAAAACTGTTTTTT.

The chain employs TRBV7-2 and TRBJ1-1, with 7 bases identical to TRBD1. Germline assignment: CDR1 SGHTA and CDR2 FQGNSA. This CDR3 comprises 13 residues. V dropped 6 bases and J dropped 5; count of bases not matched to a gene: 6. CDR3 amino acids: CASSRDRVTEAFF. CDR3 DNA: TGTGCCAGCAGTCGAGACAGGGTTACTGAAGCTTTCTTT.

This chain connects TRBV6-5 to TRBJ1-5, with D perhaps TRBD1 (5 bases). V was pared by 10 bases and J by 6 bases, with 19 bases between. The V gene's germline CDR1 is MNHEY and CDR2 SVGAGI. The CDR3 consists of 14 residues. CDR3 nucleotides: TGTGCCACCCAAGCTCGATCGGGGGGTCAGCCCCAGCATTTT. Protein sequence: CATQARSGGQPQHF.

The V and J genes are TRBV29-1 and TRBJ1-2; 7 bases align to TRBD1. The ends lost 3 bases at V and 5 bases at J; junction bases unmatched: 12. CDR1 is SQVTM and CDR2 is ANQGSEA in the germline V gene. The length of the CDR3 is 15 residues. The CDR3 nucleotides read TGCAGCGTTGAGCCTCCCCAGGGGGTTGGATATGGCTACACCTTC. Its translation: CSVEPPQGVGYGYTF.

The chain is built from TRBV21-1 and TRBJ2-6; the table's D gene call, TRBD1, was not cross checked with the DNA. TRBV21-1 is shown as a pseudogene. This CDR3 region has 18 residues. CDR3 sequence (DNA): TGTGCCAGCCAAAAAGCCGGGACAGGGAACCCTGGGGCCAACGTCCTGACTTTC. This encodes CASQKAGTGNPGANVLTF.